A single sample gave rise to the 2 T cell receptor beta chains below, sequenced in a study of monozygotic twins with inflammatory bowel disease. For each CDR3 protein, TCRdb gives one entry from its re-call of the 5' RACE reads, without DNA. Recorded for this sample: fewer than 350,000 distinct CDR3 sequences. The sample was blood. The source is a human donor with ulcerative colitis or Crohn's disease, or a healthy co-twin of an affected twin (not recorded which).

The CDR3 protein is CASSRGLGGTNTGELFF. This rearrangement joins TRBV5-1 to TRBJ2-2; the D call of TRBD1 rests on TCRdb alone, since no DNA is present to check it. Germline CDR1 SGHRS, CDR2 YFSETQ. The CDR3 is made up of 17 amino acids.

V is TRBV15 and J is TRBJ1-2; TCRdb calls TRBD1, which cannot be checked without DNA. The CDR3 length is 19 residues. Germline CDR1 reads LNHNV; CDR2 reads YYDKDF (reference sequence). CDR3: CATSSSAGVCFCWCYGYTF.